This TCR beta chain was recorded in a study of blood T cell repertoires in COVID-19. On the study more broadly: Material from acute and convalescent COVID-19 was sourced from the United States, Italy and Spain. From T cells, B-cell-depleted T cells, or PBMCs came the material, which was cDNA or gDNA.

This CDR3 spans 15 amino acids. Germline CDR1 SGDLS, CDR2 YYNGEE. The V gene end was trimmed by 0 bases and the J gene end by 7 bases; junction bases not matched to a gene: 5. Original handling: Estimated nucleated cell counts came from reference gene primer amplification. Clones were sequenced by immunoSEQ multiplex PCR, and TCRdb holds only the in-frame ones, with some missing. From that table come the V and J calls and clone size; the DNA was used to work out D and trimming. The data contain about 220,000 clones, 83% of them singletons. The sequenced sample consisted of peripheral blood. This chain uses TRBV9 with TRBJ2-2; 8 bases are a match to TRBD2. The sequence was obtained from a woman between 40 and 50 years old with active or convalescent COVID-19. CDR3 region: CASSVAGGPGGELFF. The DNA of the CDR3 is TGTGCCAGCAGCGTAGCGGGAGGGCCGGGCGGGGAGCTGTTTTTT.